The present T cell receptor (beta chain) was sequenced within a study of identical twins. Study results and caveats: Cord blood's abundant beta clonotypes had fewer insertions, unlike memory repertoires. Diverse VJ usage suggested most zero-insertion clonotypes were not invariant T cells.

All donors were healthy Caucasians. MiXCR, applied by TCRdb to the 5' RACE reads, yields one record per CDR3 protein. Of hundreds of thousands of distinct CDR3 sequences listed, more than 9% were seen once; the top ten hold around 6.9%. In regard to this clonotype: Its antigen is currently unknown.

CDR3 length: 16 amino acids. Germline V gene data show CDR1 as MDHEN and CDR2 as SYDVKM. The J segment lost 4 bases and the V segment lost 6 bases, leaving 8 bases of the junction unmatched. The sample was also linked to a second study, of yellow fever vaccine responses in identical twins. That report notes: Vaccine T cell responses of twins reportedly seemed partly convergent and partly personalized.

Sequencing was performed on CD8+ T cells sorted from blood. The chain joins TRBV28 to TRBJ2-1; 11 bases match TRBD2. The TCR was taken from a woman aged 18-29 years in good health. The CDR3 protein is CASSPGLAVHYNEQFF. The CDR3 nucleotides are TGTGCCAGCAGCCCGGGACTAGCGGTGCATTACAATGAGCAGTTCTTC.